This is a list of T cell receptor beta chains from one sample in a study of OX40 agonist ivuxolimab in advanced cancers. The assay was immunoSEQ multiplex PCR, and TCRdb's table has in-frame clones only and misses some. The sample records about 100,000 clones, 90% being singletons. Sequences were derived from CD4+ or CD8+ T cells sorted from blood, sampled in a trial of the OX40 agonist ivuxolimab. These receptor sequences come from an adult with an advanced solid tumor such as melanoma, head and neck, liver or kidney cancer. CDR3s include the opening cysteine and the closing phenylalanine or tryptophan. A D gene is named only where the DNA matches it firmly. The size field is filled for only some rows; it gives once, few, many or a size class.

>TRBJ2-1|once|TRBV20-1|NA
CSAPLGNEQFF
TGCAGTGCTCCTTTAGGGAATGAGCAGTTCTTC
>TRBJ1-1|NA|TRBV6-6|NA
CASSYGQEINTEAFF
TGTGCCAGCAGTTACGGGCAGGAGATCAACACTGAAGCTTTCTTT
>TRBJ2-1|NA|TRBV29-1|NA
CSVLRASYNEQFF
TGCAGCGTGCTCAGGGCTTCCTACAATGAGCAGTTCTTC
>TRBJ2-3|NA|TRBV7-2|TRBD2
CASSSTSGRPTDTQYF
TGTGCCAGCAGCTCGACTAGCGGGAGACCCACAGATACGCAGTATTTT
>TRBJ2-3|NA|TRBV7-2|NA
CASSRIVRDDTQYF
TGTGCCAGCAGCCGTATTGTCCGTGATGATACGCAGTATTTT
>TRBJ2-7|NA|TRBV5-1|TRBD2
CASSLAGGSGPSYEQYF
TGCGCCAGCAGCTTGGCCGGCGGTAGCGGGCCCTCCTACGAGCAGTACTTC
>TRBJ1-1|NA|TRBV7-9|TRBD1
CASSPDRVLRDTEAFF
TGTGCCAGCAGCCCGGACAGGGTCCTTCGGGACACTGAAGCTTTCTTT
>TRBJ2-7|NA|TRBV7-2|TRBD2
CASSLAGLGQYF
TGTGCCAGCAGCTTAGCCGGACTAGGTCAGTACTTC
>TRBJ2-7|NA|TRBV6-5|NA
CASRRTSPYEQYF
TGTGCCAGCAGAAGAACTAGCCCCTACGAGCAGTACTTC
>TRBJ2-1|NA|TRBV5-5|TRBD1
CASIQTGGREQFF
TGTGCCAGCATACAGACAGGGGGCCGGGAGCAGTTCTTC
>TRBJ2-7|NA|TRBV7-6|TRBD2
CASSLSGSREQYF
TGTGCCAGCAGTCTTAGCGGGAGTCGCGAGCAGTACTTC
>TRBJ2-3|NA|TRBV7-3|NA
CASSPQGVASTQYF
TGTGCCAGCAGCCCCCAAGGAGTGGCAAGTACGCAGTATTTT
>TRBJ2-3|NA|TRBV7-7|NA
CASSLGGFGDTQYF
TGTGCTAGCAGCTTAGGAGGCTTCGGGGATACGCAGTATTTT
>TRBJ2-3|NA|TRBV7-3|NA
CASSLNRGDTQYF
TGTGCCAGCAGCTTAAACCGGGGAGATACGCAGTATTTT
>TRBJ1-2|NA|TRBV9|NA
CASSEPYGRVSYGYTF
TGTGCCAGCAGCGAGCCCTATGGGAGGGTTAGCTATGGCTACACCTTC
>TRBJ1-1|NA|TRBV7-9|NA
CASSTHYFEAFF
TGTGCCAGCAGCACTCATTATTTTGAAGCTTTCTTT
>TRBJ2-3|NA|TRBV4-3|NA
CASSQINPGARGTDTQYF
TGCGCCAGCAGCCAAATAAATCCGGGGGCGAGGGGCACAGATACGCAGTATTTT
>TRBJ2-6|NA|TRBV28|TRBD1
CASSSPPGTGGYGANVLTF
TGTGCCAGCAGCTCTCCACCCGGGACAGGGGGCTATGGGGCCAACGTCCTGACTTTC
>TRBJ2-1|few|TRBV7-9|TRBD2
CASSRGLAGNNEQFF
TGTGCCAGCAGCAGGGGACTAGCGGGAAACAATGAGCAGTTCTTC
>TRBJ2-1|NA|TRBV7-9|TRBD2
CASSSSFAGVNEQFF
TGTGCCAGCAGCTCTTCCTTCGCGGGAGTCAATGAGCAGTTCTTC
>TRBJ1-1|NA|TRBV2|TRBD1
CASSWGQGAGNTEAFF
TGTGCCAGCAGCTGGGGACAGGGGGCTGGGAACACTGAAGCTTTCTTT
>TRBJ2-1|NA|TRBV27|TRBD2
CASIPPVGTSGSNEQFF
TGTGCCAGCATCCCTCCCGTCGGGACTAGCGGCAGCAATGAGCAGTTCTTC
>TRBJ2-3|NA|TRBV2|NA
CASTQGGGGTQYF
TGTGCCAGCACCCAAGGGGGCGGGGGTACGCAGTATTTT
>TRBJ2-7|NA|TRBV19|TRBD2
CASSIKALAEGYEQYF
TGTGCCAGTAGTATAAAGGCTCTAGCGGAGGGGTACGAGCAGTACTTC
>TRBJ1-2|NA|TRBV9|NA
CASSALQGGSGYTF
TGTGCCAGCAGCGCCCTACAGGGTGGGAGCGGCTACACCTTC
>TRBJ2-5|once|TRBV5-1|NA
CASSLVQETQYF
TGCGCCAGCAGCTTAGTCCAAGAGACCCAGTACTTC
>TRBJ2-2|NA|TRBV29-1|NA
CSVVIADRDDGELFF
TGCAGCGTTGTAATTGCCGATCGGGACGACGGGGAGCTGTTTTTT
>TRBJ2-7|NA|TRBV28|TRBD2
CASRETASEGGRYEQYF
TGTGCCAGCAGAGAGACGGCGTCCGAGGGCGGGAGATACGAGCAGTACTTC
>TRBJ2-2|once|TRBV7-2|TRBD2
CASSLESTSATGELFF
TGTGCCAGCAGCTTAGAGTCGACTAGCGCCACCGGGGAGCTGTTTTTT
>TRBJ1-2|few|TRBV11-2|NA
CASSLNGIGDGYTF
TGTGCCAGCAGCTTAAATGGGATCGGGGACGGCTACACCTTC
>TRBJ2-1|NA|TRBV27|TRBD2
CACTRRTSGNSNEQFF
TGTGCCTGCACGAGAAGGACTAGCGGGAATTCCAATGAGCAGTTCTTC
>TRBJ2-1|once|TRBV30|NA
CAWSVWVQEQFF
TGTGCCTGGAGTGTATGGGTGCAAGAGCAGTTCTTC
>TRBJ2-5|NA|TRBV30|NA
CAWSVNEGGRYF
TGTGCCTGGAGTGTAAATGAGGGAGGTCGCTACTTC
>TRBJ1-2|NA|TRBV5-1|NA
CASSLGQPYGYTF
TGCGCCAGCAGCTTGGGCCAGCCCTATGGCTACACCTTC
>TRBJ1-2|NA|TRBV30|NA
CAWSVQAAAYGYTF
TGTGCCTGGAGTGTACAGGCTGCCGCCTATGGCTACACCTTC
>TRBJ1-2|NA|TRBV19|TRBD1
CASSIRGRYSHGYTF
TGTGCCAGTAGTATCAGGGGGCGCTATAGCCATGGCTACACCTTC
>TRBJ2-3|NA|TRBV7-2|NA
CASSVSSAADTQYF
TGTGCCAGCAGCGTTAGCTCCGCCGCAGATACGCAGTATTTT
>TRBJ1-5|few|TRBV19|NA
CASSIDHRQDNQPQHF
TGTGCCAGTAGTATAGATCATCGGCAGGACAATCAGCCCCAGCATTTT
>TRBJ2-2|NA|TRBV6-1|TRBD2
CASNPAGGETGELFF
TGTGCCAGCAATCCAGCGGGAGGTGAGACCGGGGAGCTGTTTTTT
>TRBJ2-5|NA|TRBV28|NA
CASSVGETQYF
TGTGCCAGCTCGGTGGGGGAGACCCAGTACTTC
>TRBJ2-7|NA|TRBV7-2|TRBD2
CASSLSPAGGSPYEQYF
TGTGCCAGCAGCTTATCCCCAGCGGGAGGATCTCCCTACGAGCAGTACTTC
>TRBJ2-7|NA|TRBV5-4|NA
CASSREARYEQYF
TGTGCCAGCAGCAGGGAAGCGAGGTACGAGCAGTACTTC
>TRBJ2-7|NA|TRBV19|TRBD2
CASSGGGVAGGYEQYF
TGTGCCAGTAGTGGGGGGGGAGTAGCGGGAGGGTACGAGCAGTACTTC
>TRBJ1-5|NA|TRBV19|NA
CASRPGQVGQPQHF
TGTGCCAGCCGCCCAGGGCAGGTTGGCCAGCCCCAGCATTTT
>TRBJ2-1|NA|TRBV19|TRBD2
CASKNWGGPEDLRSEQFF
TGTGCCAGTAAAAATTGGGGAGGGCCCGAGGACCTGAGGAGTGAGCAGTTCTTC
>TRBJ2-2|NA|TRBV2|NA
CASRQRQLTGELFF
TGTGCCAGCAGGCAGAGACAGCTCACCGGGGAGCTGTTTTTT
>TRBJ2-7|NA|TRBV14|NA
CASSHTHWSGYEQYF
TGTGCCAGCAGCCATACACATTGGAGCGGGTACGAGCAGTACTTC
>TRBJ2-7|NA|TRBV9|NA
CASSVAGTNYEQYF
TGTGCCAGCAGCGTAGCCGGAACCAACTACGAGCAGTACTTC
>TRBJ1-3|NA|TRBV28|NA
CASSPTGFGNTIYF
TGTGCCAGCAGTCCCACAGGTTTTGGAAACACCATATATTTT
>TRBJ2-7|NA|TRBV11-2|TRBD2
CASSLGLAGMNEQYF
TGTGCCAGCAGCTTAGGACTAGCGGGAATGAACGAGCAGTACTTC
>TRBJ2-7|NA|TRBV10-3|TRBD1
CAIRGQGGTYEQYF
TGTGCCATCAGGGGACAGGGAGGGACCTACGAGCAGTACTTC
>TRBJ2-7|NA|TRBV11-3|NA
CASSPVSGEQYF
TGTGCCAGCAGCCCCGTCTCCGGCGAGCAGTACTTC
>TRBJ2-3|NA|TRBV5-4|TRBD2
CASSLGLASADTQYF
TGTGCCAGCAGCTTGGGACTAGCGAGCGCAGATACGCAGTATTTT
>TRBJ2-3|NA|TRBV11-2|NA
CASSPFGPRDTQYF
TGTGCCAGCAGCCCGTTTGGGCCGAGAGATACGCAGTATTTT
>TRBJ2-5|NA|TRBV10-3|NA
CAIGMDGETQYF
TGTGCCATCGGAATGGACGGTGAGACCCAGTACTTC